Listed below are T cell receptor beta chains from one sample, sequenced in a study of Tregs in tolerant kidney transplant recipients. The data were produced by immunoSEQ multiplex PCR, yet TCRdb's version contains in-frame clones alone and is incomplete. The sample contains 85,000 to 95,000 clones, roughly 92% of which appear only once. Material for sequencing was CD8+ T cells from blood. The receptors shown here come from a human donor in good health. The conserved cysteine and the conserved F or W are not part of the CDR3 here. Fields, in order: J gene, V gene, D gene, CDR3 protein. D genes are given only for firm matches.

TRBJ2-7,TRBV27,TRBD1,ASSSGTGRHEQY
TRBJ2-7,TRBV19,TRBD1,ASSTPTGGPEQY
TRBJ1-4,TRBV6-1,.,ASTPTGTNEKLF
TRBJ2-7,TRBV5-4,.,ASSLGGFYEQY
TRBJ2-2,TRBV7-3,.,ASSSDGYTGELF
TRBJ2-1,TRBV19,.,ASSIWASSYNEQF
TRBJ1-3,TRBV9,.,ASSESGGNTIY
TRBJ1-6,TRBV21-1,.,ASSKGTGRYNSPLH
TRBJ2-3,TRBV9,.,ASSVEVDTDTQY
TRBJ1-2,TRBV7-9,TRBD1,ASSLVDRGGGYGYT
TRBJ2-1,TRBV6-4,TRBD2,ASSDSTSGTSNEQF